The 13 T cell receptor beta chains below all came from one sample that was sequenced in a study of blood T cells in healthy people across ages. PCR was performed a second time for about 7 to 12 cycles using a sample-barcoded 5' primer and a J-beta primer mix. Using its own MiXCR run on the 5' RACE reads, TCRdb lists one record per CDR3 protein. The table records about 930,000 distinct CDR3 sequences, 25% to 30% of them present only once. These data also featured in a second study, about T cells of mothers and their children.

The sequencing sample was made of blood. Receptor source: a woman aged 40 to 50 in good health.

On this clonotype itself: It may be a read error: a sequence one base away is much more abundant. V gene TRBV20-1 combines with J gene TRBJ2-5; tentatively, D is TRBD1 (7 bases). V lost 6 bases and J 11 bases, leaving 19 bases between the germline ends. The CDR3 has 12 amino acids. Germline V gives CDR1 DFQATT, CDR2 SNEGSKA (reference sequence). CDR3 protein: CSASDRVAEQYF. CDR3 in DNA: TGCAGTGCATCCGACAGGGTAGCGGAGCAGTACTTC.

Ten or more counts support this clonotype. The J gene is TRBJ2-1, the V gene TRBV7-3; 16 bases fit TRBD2. With V trimmed by 5 bases and J by 8 bases, 6 bases remained unmatched. CDR1 and CDR2 from the germline V gene are SGHTA and FQGTGA. The CDR3 covers 16 residues. In DNA, the CDR3 is TGTGCCAGCAGCCCCCGGGGACTAGCGGGGGGGCATGAGCAGTTCTTC. Translated, it gives CASSPRGLAGGHEQFF.

V is TRBV19 and J is TRBJ1-6; 7 positions agree with TRBD1. V shed 7 bases and J 7 bases; nucleotides not matched to a gene: 7. CDR1 is LNHDA and CDR2 is SQIVND in the germline V gene (reference sequence). The CDR3 length is 14 residues. CDR3 in amino acids: CASTPTGINSPLHF. Here the CDR3 DNA reads TGTGCCAGTACCCCGACAGGGATAAATTCACCCCTCCACTTT.

The J gene is TRBJ2-1, the V gene TRBV28; TRBD1 is a possible D gene (6 bases). Per germline, CDR1 MDHEN and CDR2 SYDVKM. Trimming left V 8 bases short and J 4 bases short, with 18 bases between. CDR3 length equals 15 residues. CDR3 loop: CASPPAPGVYNEQFF. In nucleotides, the CDR3 is TGTGCCAGCCCCCCGGCCCCAGGGGTGTACAATGAGCAGTTCTTC.

The table lists this clonotype with many counts. The chain carries TRBV5-1 and TRBJ2-7, with a tentative D call TRBD1 (5 bases). Trimming cost V 0 bases and J 9 bases, with 16 bases left between them. Germline CDR1 is SGHRS and CDR2 is YFSETQ. This CDR3 is 14 amino acids long. This CDR3 is CASSLDQGLPGQYF. The CDR3 bases are TGCGCCAGCAGCTTGGACCAGGGCCTACCGGGGCAGTACTTC.

This clonotype was counted only a few times. V and J are TRBV29-1 and TRBJ1-5; D may be TRBD1 (6 bases). CDR3 length: 15 amino acids. Germline V gene lookup returns CDR1 SQVTM and CDR2 ANQGSEA. V was trimmed by 4 bases and J by 4 bases, leaving 17 bases between them. The CDR3 region has the DNA TGCAGCGTTGCGTTTTCGGGGGCAGGTAATCAGCCCCAGCATTTT. This codes for CSVAFSGAGNQPQHF.

The chain is built from TRBV28 and TRBJ2-3; TRBD2 might be the D (5 bases). V lost 2 bases and J 0 bases, leaving 12 bases between the germline ends. The CDR3 length is 16 residues. Germline V CDR1 and CDR2: MDHEN, SYDVKM. CDR3 loop: CASSLVRGTSTDTQYF. The CDR3 DNA reads as TGTGCCAGCAGTTTAGTCCGGGGTACTAGCACAGATACGCAGTATTTT.

This rearrangement joins TRBV28 to TRBJ2-7; TRBD1 matches 7 bases. Germline V CDR1 and CDR2: MDHEN, SYDVKM. The J segment lost 2 bases and the V segment lost 2 bases, leaving 9 bases of the junction unmatched. The CDR3 has 16 amino acids. CDR3 in amino acids: CASSLPSTGFTYEQYF. The DNA for the CDR3 is TGTGCCAGCAGTTTACCCTCGACAGGGTTTACCTACGAGCAGTACTTC.

The chain joins TRBV11-2 to TRBJ2-5, with 10 nucleotides matching TRBD2. Trimming at V came to 2 bases and at J to 9 bases, leaving 9 bases not matched to a gene. CDR1 is SGHAT and CDR2 is FQNNGV in the germline V gene. The CDR3 sequence is 15 residues long. The CDR3 bases are TGTGCCAGCAGCTTACCTAGCGGGGGTGGGGAGGCCCAGTACTTC. This translates into CASSLPSGGGEAQYF.

The chain uses TRBV6-2 or TRBV6-3 and TRBJ2-5, with D perhaps matching TRBD1 (5 bases). The germline V gene encodes CDR1 MNHEY and CDR2 SVGEGT. This CDR3 is built from 15 residues. V was trimmed by 6 bases and J by 5 bases, leaving 19 bases between them. In DNA form, the CDR3 reads TGTGCCAGCAGACCCAGCCAGGGTATGGGGGAGACCCAGTACTTC. Translated: CASRPSQGMGETQYF.

This sequence joins TRBV20-1 and TRBJ2-4; 8 bases align to TRBD1. The J call may be wrong; the DNA end is better matched by TRBJ2-7. This CDR3 has 14 residues. Per germline, CDR1 DFQATT and CDR2 SNEGSKA (reference sequence). CDR3 sequence: CSALTDRDSYEQYF. CDR3 sequence (DNA): TGCAGTGCCCTAACGGACAGGGACTCCTACGAGCAGTACTTC.

This clonotype has a handful of counts. J is TRBJ1-1 and V is TRBV5-1, with TRBD1 matching over 7 bases. There are 14 residues in the CDR3. V shed 2 bases and J 3 bases; nucleotides not matched to a gene: 4. Per the germline V gene, CDR1 is SGHRS and CDR2 is YFSETQ. The CDR3 region has the DNA TGCGCCAGCAGCTTAACAGGGGTCTACACTGAAGCTTTCTTT. Translation gives CASSLTGVYTEAFF.

J is TRBJ2-7 and V is TRBV9; 9 bases align to TRBD1. The better agreement between TRBJ2-5 and the DNA end casts doubt on the J call. The germline CDR1 and CDR2 sequences are SGDLS and YYNGEE. The CDR3 runs to 14 residues. CDR3 in amino acids: CASSDRTGDETQYF. CDR3 coding DNA: TGTGCCAGCAGCGATCGGACAGGGGACGAGACCCAGTACTTC.